The present T cell receptor (beta chain) was sequenced within a study of blood T cells in healthy people across ages. Drawn from each donor were 7.5 to 10 milliliters of peripheral blood. Trimming left V 5 bases short and J 1 base short, with 12 bases between. This CDR3 comprises 16 residues. For the second PCR, which ran for roughly 6 to 12 cycles, a sample-barcoded 5' primer and a J-beta primer mix were used. There were at least 2.5 million CDR3-containing paired-end reads obtained from each sample. TCRdb ran MiXCR on the 5' RACE reads and lists one entry per CDR3 protein. Altogether about 780,000 distinct CDR3 sequences are present, around 24% being singletons, with the ten largest covering around 3%. The data also belong to a second study, concerning T cells of mothers and their children. This second study says: Over five children and their three healthy Caucasian mothers were the donors. Reads obtained per mother exceeded 8.5 million TCR beta CDR3 reads, with 2.5 million to 3.5 million obtained per child.

The chain is built from TRBV12-3 or TRBV12-4 and TRBJ2-6; D call uncertain. This receptor was taken from a boy between 10 and 17 years old in good health. The sequenced sample was blood. The CDR3 spells CASSPQQLSGANVLTF. DNA for the CDR3: TGTGCCAGCAGTCCCCAACAGCTTTCTGGGGCCAACGTCCTGACTTTC.